This section outlines one T cell receptor (beta chain) sequence together with its context. At the deep level, the assay was run. Clones were sequenced by immunoSEQ multiplex PCR, and TCRdb holds only the in-frame ones, with some missing. The sample carries over 1.4 million clones, over 95% recorded once. This record belongs to a study of shared clonotypes between healthy human individuals. The specimen was naive CD4+ T cells sorted from blood. Subset denoted: CD45RA+ positively selected. The receptor was isolated from a man aged 30-40 years in good health.

CDR3 DNA: TGTGCCAGCAGCTTAGGGTCCGGGGGGACCTACGAGCAGTACTTC. Its protein is CASSLGSGGTYEQYF. The chain recombines TRBV7-8 with TRBJ2-7, with 7 bases that match TRBD2. V gave up 1 base and J gave up 2 bases; unmatched junction bases: 5. The germline CDR1 and CDR2 sequences are SGHVS and FQNEAQ. The CDR3 spans 15 residues.